This TCR beta chain was recorded in a study of blood T cell repertoires in COVID-19. At the level of the study: Specimens from acute and convalescent COVID-19 originated in the United States, Italy and Spain. The analysed material was cDNA or gDNA that came from T cells, B-cell-depleted T cells, or PBMCs.

Between the trimmed V and J ends, which lost 2 bases and 6 bases, there was a span of 11 bases. Germline V gene data show CDR1 as GTSNPN and CDR2 as SVGIG (reference sequence). The CDR3 is 13 residues long. Original processing notes: Quantification of nucleated cells was approximated via reference gene primer amplification. Clones were read by immunoSEQ multiplex PCR, and TCRdb kept only the in-frame ones, dropping some. V and J calls plus clone size are reproduced from that table; the DNA served to infer D and trimming. Of 150,000 to 200,000 clones listed, approximately 83% are singletons. This chain connects TRBV30 to TRBJ1-5, with D possibly matching TRBD1 (5 bases). The source is a human donor with active or convalescent COVID-19. The donor label of this sample is uncertain. The sequencing input was peripheral blood. DNA for the CDR3: TGTGCCTGGAGTCGGGGACTAGGTCAGCCCCAGCATTTT. Its protein is CAWSRGLGQPQHF.